Below, 9 T cell receptor beta chains from the same sample are listed, as sequenced in a study of shared clonotypes between healthy human individuals. Produced via immunoSEQ multiplex PCR; TCRdb's table is partial and in-frame only. Of approximately 2,200,000 clones listed, 85% to 95% are singletons. Naive CD8 isolation took CD45RO-negative cells positively selected for CCR7 and excluded terminally differentiated effector memory CD45RA+ cells. Material: naive CD8+ T cells from PBMCs. The receptors were gathered from a man between 18 and 29 years old in good health. Some clones in this sample may be carry-over from other donors' samples.

This chain links TRBV29-1 with TRBJ2-1; no firm D call. V lost 3 bases and J 4 bases, leaving 7 bases between the germline ends. Germline V gene lookup returns CDR1 SQVTM and CDR2 ANQGSEA. The CDR3 contains 12 residues. This CDR3 is CSVDGRYNEQFF. CDR3 nucleotides: TGCAGCGTTGATGGCAGGTACAATGAGCAGTTCTTC.

The J gene is TRBJ2-7, the V gene TRBV15; 8 bases are a match to TRBD1. The CDR3 totals 16 residues. Germline V gene sequence: CDR1 LNHNV, CDR2 YYDKDF (reference sequence). Germline trimming cut 0 bases from V and 2 bases from J; bases unmatched to any gene: 6. The CDR3 nucleotides read TGTGCCACCAGCAGAGATTGGACGGGACAGGCCTACGAGCAGTACTTC. This encodes CATSRDWTGQAYEQYF. The full variable domain, rest sourced from reference TRBV15 and TRBJ2-7, is DAMVIQNPRYQVTQFGKPVTLSCSQTLNHNVMYWYQQKSSQAPKLLFHYYDKDFNNEADTPDNFQSRRPNTSFCFLDIRSPGLGDTAMYLCATSRDWTGQAYEQYFGPGTRLTVT.

This rearrangement joins TRBV11-2 to TRBJ1-6, with a weak D call TRBD1 (5 bases). Trimming pared 0 bases from V and 7 bases from J, leaving 10 bases between. CDR3 size: 15 residues. The germline gives CDR1 SGHAT, CDR2 FQNNGV. The CDR3 DNA sequence: TGTGCCAGCAGCTTAGATATAGGACAAAATTCACCCCTCCACTTT. Its translation: CASSLDIGQNSPLHF. The full variable domain, with the rest looked up from reference TRBV11-2 and TRBJ1-6, is EAGVAQSPRYKIIEKRQSVAFWCNPISGHATLYWYQQILGQGPKLLIQFQNNGVVDDSQLPKDRFSAERLKGVDSTLKIQPAKLEDSAVYLCASSLDIGQNSPLHFGNGTRLTVT.

The rearrangement joins TRBV6-1 to TRBJ2-7; D gene uncertain. CDR1 and CDR2 from the germline V gene are MNHNS and SASEGT. Trimming removed 2 bases from V and 2 bases from J, with 7 bases in between. This CDR3 contains 13 residues. DNA of the CDR3: TGTGCCAGCAGTGAAAAACCTCCCTACGAGCAGTACTTC. The encoded protein is CASSEKPPYEQYF.

The J gene is TRBJ2-7, the V gene TRBV6-5; D gene ambiguous. Per germline, CDR1 MNHEY and CDR2 SVGAGI. V lost 5 bases to trimming and J lost 2 bases, with 16 bases between them. The CDR3 covers 15 residues. The CDR3: CASSPDGSSPYEQYF. CDR3 in DNA: TGTGCCAGCAGTCCGGACGGGTCTTCCCCCTACGAGCAGTACTTC.

The V call is TRBV9, the J call TRBJ2-5; D unclear. There are 19 residues in the CDR3. V was clipped by 0 bases and J by 5 bases, with 26 bases between them. Germline-derived CDR1 and CDR2 are SGDLS and YYNGEE. The CDR3 DNA follows: TGTGCCAGCAGCGTAGGGTCGTTTGGCGGCTCAGTAACGTTGGAGACCCAGTACTTC. As protein: CASSVGSFGGSVTLETQYF.

J is TRBJ2-6 and V is TRBV4-3, with 7 bases aligning to TRBD2. The J segment lost 0 bases and the V segment lost 0 bases, leaving 8 bases of the junction unmatched. Looked up from germline, CDR1 is LGHNA and CDR2 is YSLEER. The CDR3 is 19 amino acids. CDR3 nucleotide sequence: TGCGCCAGCAGCCAAGATTATTACGGGGGGAGCTCTGGGGCCAACGTCCTGACTTTC. Protein: CASSQDYYGGSSGANVLTF.

The rearrangement uses TRBV28 and TRBJ1-5; tentative D call: TRBD1 (5 bases). The CDR3 runs 11 residues. CDR1 and CDR2 (germline): MDHEN, SYDVKM. Trimming removed 10 bases from V and 5 bases from J, with 9 bases in between. The CDR3 DNA reads TGTGCCATAGGCAGGGATCAGCCCCAGCATTTT. Protein: CAIGRDQPQHF.

The V and J genes are TRBV15 and TRBJ2-5, with 8 bases identical to TRBD1. V lost 9 bases and J lost 2; bases outside the gene matches: 14. The CDR3 extends over 16 amino acids. From germline, CDR1 is LNHNV and CDR2 YYDKDF (reference sequence). CDR3 bases: TGTGCCACTCGAAATGGTGCAGGGGGCTTTCAAGAGACCCAGTACTTC. Translating gives CATRNGAGGFQETQYF.